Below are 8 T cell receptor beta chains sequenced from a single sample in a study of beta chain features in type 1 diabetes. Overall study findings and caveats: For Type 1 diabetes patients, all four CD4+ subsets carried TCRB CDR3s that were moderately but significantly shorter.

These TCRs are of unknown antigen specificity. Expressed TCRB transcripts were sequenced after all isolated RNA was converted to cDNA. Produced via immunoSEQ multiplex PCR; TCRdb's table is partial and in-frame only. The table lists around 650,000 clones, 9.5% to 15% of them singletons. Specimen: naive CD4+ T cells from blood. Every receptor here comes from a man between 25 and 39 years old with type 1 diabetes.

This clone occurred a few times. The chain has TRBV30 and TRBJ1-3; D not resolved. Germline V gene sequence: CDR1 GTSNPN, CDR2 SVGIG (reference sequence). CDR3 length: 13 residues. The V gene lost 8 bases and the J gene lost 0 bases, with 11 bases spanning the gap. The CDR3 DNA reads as TGTGCCGCCACCTCGGTCTCTGGAAACACCATATATTTT. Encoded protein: CAATSVSGNTIYF. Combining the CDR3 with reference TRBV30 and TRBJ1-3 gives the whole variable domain SQTIHQWPATLVQPVGSPLSLECTVEGTSNPNLYWYRQAAGRGLQLLFYSVGIGQISSEVPQNLSASRPQDRQFILSSKKLLLSDSGFYLCAATSVSGNTIYFGEGSWLTVV.

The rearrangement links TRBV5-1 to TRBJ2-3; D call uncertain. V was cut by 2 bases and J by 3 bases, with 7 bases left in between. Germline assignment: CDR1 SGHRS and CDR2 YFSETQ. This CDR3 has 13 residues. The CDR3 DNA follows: TGCGCCAGCAGCTTCGGAGTTACAGATACGCAGTATTTT. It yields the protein CASSFGVTDTQYF. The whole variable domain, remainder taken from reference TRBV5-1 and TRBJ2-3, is KAGVTQTPRYLIKTRGQQVTLSCSPISGHRSVSWYQQTPGQGLQFLFEYFSETQRNKGNFPGRFSGRQFSNSRSEMNVSTLELGDSALYLCASSFGVTDTQYFGPGTRLTVL.

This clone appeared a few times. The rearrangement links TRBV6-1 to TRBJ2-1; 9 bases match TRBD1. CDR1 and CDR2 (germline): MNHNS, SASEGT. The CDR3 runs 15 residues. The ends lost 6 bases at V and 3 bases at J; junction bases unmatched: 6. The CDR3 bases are TGTGCCAGCAGGCGGGGACAGGGAAGCTACAATGAGCAGTTCTTC. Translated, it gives CASRRGQGSYNEQFF.

CDR3 loop: CASSPDSLANEKLFF. CDR3 DNA: TGTGCCAGCTCACCCGACAGCCTGGCTAATGAAAAACTGTTTTTT. The chain has TRBV18 and TRBJ1-4, with a tentative D call TRBD1 (5 bases). The germline CDR1 and CDR2 sequences are KGHSH and LQKENI. This CDR3 region has 15 residues. With 3 bases removed from V and 3 bases from J, the gap between germline ends came to 11 bases. The full variable domain, its missing parts supplied by reference TRBV18 and TRBJ1-4, is NAGVMQNPRHLVRRRGQEARLRCSPMKGHSHVYWYRQLPEEGLKFMVYLQKENIIDESGMPKERFSAEFPKEGPSILRIQQVVRGDSAAYFCASSPDSLANEKLFFGSGTQLSVL.

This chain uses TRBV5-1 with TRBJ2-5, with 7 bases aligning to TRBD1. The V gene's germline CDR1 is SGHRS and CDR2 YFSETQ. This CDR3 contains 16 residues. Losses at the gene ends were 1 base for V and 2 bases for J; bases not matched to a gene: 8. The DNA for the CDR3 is TGCGCCAGCAGCTTGATCGGGACAGCCGGGCAAGAGACCCAGTACTTC. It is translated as CASSLIGTAGQETQYF.

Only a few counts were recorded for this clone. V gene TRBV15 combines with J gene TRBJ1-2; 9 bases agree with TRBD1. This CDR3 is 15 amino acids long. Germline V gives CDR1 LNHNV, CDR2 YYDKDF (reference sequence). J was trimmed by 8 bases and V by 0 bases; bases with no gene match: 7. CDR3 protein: CATSRDRDRAKGYTF. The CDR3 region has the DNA TGTGCCACCAGCAGAGATCGGGACAGGGCAAAAGGCTACACCTTC.

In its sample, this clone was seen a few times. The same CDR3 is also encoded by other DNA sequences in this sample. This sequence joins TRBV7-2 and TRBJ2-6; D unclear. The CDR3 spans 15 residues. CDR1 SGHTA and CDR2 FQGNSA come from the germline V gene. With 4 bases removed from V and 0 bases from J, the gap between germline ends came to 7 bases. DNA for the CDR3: TGTGCCAGCAGCTCAATGGGCTCTGGGGCCAACGTCCTGACTTTC. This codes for CASSSMGSGANVLTF.

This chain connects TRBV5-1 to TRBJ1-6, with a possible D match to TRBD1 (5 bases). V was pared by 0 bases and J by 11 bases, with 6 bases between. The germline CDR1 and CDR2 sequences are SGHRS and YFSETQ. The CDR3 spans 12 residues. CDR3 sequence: CASSLEGPPLHF. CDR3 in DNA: TGCGCCAGCAGCTTGGAGGGGCCACCCCTCCACTTT.